Following are 10 T cell receptor beta chains from one sample sequenced in a study of OX40 agonist ivuxolimab in advanced cancers. TCRdb keeps only in-frame clones here, not all; method: immunoSEQ multiplex PCR. The sample lists roughly 37,000 clones, around three quarters seen once, with about 18% in the top ten. The sequenced sample was CD4+ or CD8+ T cells sorted from blood, obtained in a trial of the OX40 agonist ivuxolimab. Receptors were obtained from an adult with an advanced solid tumor such as melanoma, head and neck, liver or kidney cancer.

This chain uses TRBV5-6 with TRBJ1-1; D gene ambiguous. Germline-derived CDR1 and CDR2 are SGHDT and YYEEEE. The CDR3 has 12 amino acids. The V end lost 0 bases, the J end lost 11 bases, and 11 bases lay between the germline ends. The CDR3 DNA is TGTGCCAGCAGCTTGGCGGGGAGTAAGGCTTTCTTT. Protein: CASSLAGSKAFF.

The genes are TRBV5-1 and TRBJ2-1; 7 bases match TRBD1. The CDR3 totals 16 residues. J was trimmed by 4 bases and V by 3 bases; bases with no gene match: 10. Germline CDR1 reads SGHRS; CDR2 reads YFSETQ. CDR3 protein: CASSSTMGQNYNEQFF. The CDR3 bases are TGCGCCAGCAGCTCTACGATGGGACAGAATTACAATGAGCAGTTCTTC.

The chain recombines TRBV14 with TRBJ2-3, with D perhaps matching TRBD1 or TRBD2 (6 bases each). Germline V gene sequence: CDR1 SGHDN, CDR2 FVKESK. The ends were cut back, 3 bases at V and 2 bases at J, with 12 bases in the middle. This CDR3 spans 15 amino acids. The CDR3 is CASSHGGYLTDTQYF. The DNA of the CDR3 is TGTGCCAGCAGCCACGGGGGCTATCTCACAGATACGCAGTATTTT.

A few counts support this clone. This rearrangement joins TRBV30 to TRBJ1-2, with D possibly being TRBD1 (6 bases). The germline V gene encodes CDR1 GTSNPN and CDR2 SVGIG (reference sequence). Trimming took off 5 bases at V and 8 bases at J, with 15 bases between the two ends. The CDR3 length is 12 residues. The CDR3 DNA follows: TGTGCCTGGGAAGCGGGGGCGCAGGGCTACACCTTC. It yields the protein CAWEAGAQGYTF.

V is TRBV19 and J is TRBJ1-3; no clear D gene. The CDR3 is 15 amino acids. Trimming pared 3 bases from V and 0 bases from J, leaving 9 bases between. The V gene's germline CDR1 is LNHDA and CDR2 SQIVND (reference sequence). CDR3 DNA: TGTGCCAGTAGTATTACCGGTTTCTCTGGAAACACCATATATTTT. Translation: CASSITGFSGNTIYF.

The V call is TRBV9, the J call TRBJ2-5; 11 bases map to TRBD2. CDR3 length: 18 residues. V was pared by 3 bases and J by 0 bases, with 10 bases of the junction left unmatched. Germline V CDR1 and CDR2: SGDLS, YYNGEE. The CDR3 spells CASSAGALAGGYQETQYF. In DNA, the CDR3 is TGTGCCAGCAGCGCGGGGGCGCTAGCGGGGGGATACCAAGAGACCCAGTACTTC.

In its sample, this clone was seen a few times. The rearrangement joins TRBV7-6 to TRBJ1-4, with 7 bases identical to TRBD1. The CDR3 has 12 amino acids. From germline, CDR1 is SGHVS and CDR2 FNYEAQ. V shed 5 bases, J shed 8 bases, and the junction held 2 bases outside the gene matches. CDR3 coding DNA: TGTGCCAGCAGCCAGGACAGGGAAAAACTGTTTTTT. Its translation is CASSQDREKLFF.

The rearrangement links TRBV11-2 to TRBJ2-2, with 7 nucleotides matching TRBD1. V shed 4 bases and J 0 bases; nucleotides not matched to a gene: 5. This CDR3 contains 16 residues. Germline V gene sequence: CDR1 SGHAT, CDR2 FQNNGV. CDR3 DNA sequence: TGTGCCAGCAGCTCGTACAGGGGAACGAACACCGGGGAGCTGTTTTTT. This codes for CASSSYRGTNTGELFF. The full variable domain, rest sourced from reference TRBV11-2 and TRBJ2-2, is EAGVAQSPRYKIIEKRQSVAFWCNPISGHATLYWYQQILGQGPKLLIQFQNNGVVDDSQLPKDRFSAERLKGVDSTLKIQPAKLEDSAVYLCASSSYRGTNTGELFFGEGSRLTVL.

The V call is TRBV12-5, the J call TRBJ1-5; D unclear. Germline CDR1 is LGHNT and CDR2 is FRNRAP. This CDR3 spans 12 amino acids. V lost 1 base, J lost 5 bases, and 3 bases lay in between. The CDR3 is CASGLADQPQHF. DNA for the CDR3: TGTGCTAGTGGTTTGGCCGATCAGCCCCAGCATTTT.

This rearrangement joins TRBV19 to TRBJ2-1, with no clear D. From germline, CDR1 is LNHDA and CDR2 SQIVND (reference sequence). This CDR3 spans 12 amino acids. Trimming cost V 6 bases and J 6 bases, with 9 bases left between them. In nucleotides, the CDR3 is TGTGCCAGTAGAGGTCTACCCAATGAGCAGTTCTTC. Protein sequence: CASRGLPNEQFF.